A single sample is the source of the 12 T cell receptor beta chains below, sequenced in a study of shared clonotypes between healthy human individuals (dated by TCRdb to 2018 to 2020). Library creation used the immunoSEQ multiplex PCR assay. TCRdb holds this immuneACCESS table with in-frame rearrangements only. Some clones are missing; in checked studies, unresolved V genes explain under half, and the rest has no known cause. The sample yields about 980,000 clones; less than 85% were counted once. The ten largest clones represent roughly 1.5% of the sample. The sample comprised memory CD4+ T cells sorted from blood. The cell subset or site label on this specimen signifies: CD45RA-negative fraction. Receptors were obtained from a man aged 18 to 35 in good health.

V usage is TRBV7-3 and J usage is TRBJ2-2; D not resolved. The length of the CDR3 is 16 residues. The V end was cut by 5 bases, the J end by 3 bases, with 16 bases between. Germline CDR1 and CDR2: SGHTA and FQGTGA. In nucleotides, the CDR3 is TGTGCCAGCAGCCCGAAATCTGGGTCGTACACCGGGGAGCTGTTTTTT. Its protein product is CASSPKSGSYTGELFF.

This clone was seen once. CDR3 protein: CASSFWTGRTPTGELFF. CDR3 DNA: TGTGCCAGCAGTTTTTGGACAGGGCGGACCCCCACCGGGGAGCTGTTTTTT. The V call is TRBV28, the J call TRBJ2-2, with 8 bases lining up with TRBD1. The CDR3 runs to 17 residues. V was pared by 3 bases and J by 4 bases, with 10 bases of the junction left unmatched. Germline V gene data show CDR1 as MDHEN and CDR2 as SYDVKM.

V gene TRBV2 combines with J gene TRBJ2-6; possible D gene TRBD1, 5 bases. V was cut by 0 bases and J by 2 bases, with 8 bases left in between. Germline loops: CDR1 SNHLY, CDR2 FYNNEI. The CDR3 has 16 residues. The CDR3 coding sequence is TGTGCCAGCAGTGAAGCGGGGCAGGCTGGGGCCAACGTCCTGACTTTC. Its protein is CASSEAGQAGANVLTF.

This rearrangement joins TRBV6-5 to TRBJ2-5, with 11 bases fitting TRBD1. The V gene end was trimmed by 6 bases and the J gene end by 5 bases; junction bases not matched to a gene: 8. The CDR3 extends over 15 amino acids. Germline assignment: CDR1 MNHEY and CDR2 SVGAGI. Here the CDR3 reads CASRAPGQGGETQYF. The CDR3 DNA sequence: TGTGCCAGCAGGGCGCCGGGACAGGGGGGTGAGACCCAGTACTTC.

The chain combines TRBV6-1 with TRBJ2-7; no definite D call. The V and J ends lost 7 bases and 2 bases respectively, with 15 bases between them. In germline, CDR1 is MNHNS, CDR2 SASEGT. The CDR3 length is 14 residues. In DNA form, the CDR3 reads TGTGCCAGCATCGGGCGGACGCTTACCTACGAGCAGTACTTC. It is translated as CASIGRTLTYEQYF.

The CDR3 region has the DNA TGTGCCAGGACACAGGTGGGGGGTAGAAATTCACCCCTCCACTTT. Translated, it gives CARTQVGGRNSPLHF. The J gene is TRBJ1-6, the V gene TRBV19, with a tentative D call TRBD1 (5 bases). Trimming removed 9 bases at V and 7 bases at J, with 19 bases between. Germline values: CDR1 LNHDA, CDR2 SQIVND (reference sequence). CDR3 length: 15 amino acids.

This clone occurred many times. The CDR3, as DNA: TGTGCCAGCAGTTGGGACAGGGGGAGGACCGGGGAGCTGTTTTTT. Its protein product is CASSWDRGRTGELFF. The chain joins TRBV2 to TRBJ2-2; 11 bases match TRBD1. This CDR3 region has 15 residues. Germline V gene sequence: CDR1 SNHLY, CDR2 FYNNEI. V lost 5 bases and J lost 5; bases outside the gene matches: 4.

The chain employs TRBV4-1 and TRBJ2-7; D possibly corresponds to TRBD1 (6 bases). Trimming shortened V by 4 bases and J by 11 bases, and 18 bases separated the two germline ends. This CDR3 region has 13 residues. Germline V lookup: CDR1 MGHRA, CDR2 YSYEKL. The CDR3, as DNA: TGCGCCAGCAGCCGGAGCACAGGGACGGAGGAGTACTTC. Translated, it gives CASSRSTGTEEYF.

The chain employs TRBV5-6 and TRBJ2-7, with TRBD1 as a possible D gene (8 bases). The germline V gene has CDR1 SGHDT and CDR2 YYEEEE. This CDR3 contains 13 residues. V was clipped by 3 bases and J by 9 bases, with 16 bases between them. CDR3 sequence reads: CASSSRTGRVQYF. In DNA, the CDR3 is TGTGCCAGCAGCTCACGGACAGGGAGGGTGCAGTACTTC.

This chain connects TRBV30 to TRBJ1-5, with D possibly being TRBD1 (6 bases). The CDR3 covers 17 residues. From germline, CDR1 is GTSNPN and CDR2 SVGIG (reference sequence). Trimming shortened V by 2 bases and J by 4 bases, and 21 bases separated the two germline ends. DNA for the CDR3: TGTGCCTGGAGTTCGGGGGGCAGTTCCCTATGGAATCAGCCCCAGCATTTT. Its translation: CAWSSGGSSLWNQPQHF.

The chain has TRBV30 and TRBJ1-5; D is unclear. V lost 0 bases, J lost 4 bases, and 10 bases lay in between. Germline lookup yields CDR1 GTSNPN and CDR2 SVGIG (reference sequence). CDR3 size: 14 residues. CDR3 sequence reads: CAWSVRQLNQPQHF. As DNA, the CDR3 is TGTGCCTGGAGTGTAAGGCAGCTTAATCAGCCCCAGCATTTT.

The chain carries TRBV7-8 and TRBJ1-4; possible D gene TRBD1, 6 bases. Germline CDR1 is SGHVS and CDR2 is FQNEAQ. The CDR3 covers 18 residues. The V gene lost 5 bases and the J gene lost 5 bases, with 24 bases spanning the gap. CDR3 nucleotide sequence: TGTGCCAGCAGCAAAAGAGTATGGCAGGGGAATCCCAATGAAAAACTGTTTTTT. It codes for CASSKRVWQGNPNEKLFF.